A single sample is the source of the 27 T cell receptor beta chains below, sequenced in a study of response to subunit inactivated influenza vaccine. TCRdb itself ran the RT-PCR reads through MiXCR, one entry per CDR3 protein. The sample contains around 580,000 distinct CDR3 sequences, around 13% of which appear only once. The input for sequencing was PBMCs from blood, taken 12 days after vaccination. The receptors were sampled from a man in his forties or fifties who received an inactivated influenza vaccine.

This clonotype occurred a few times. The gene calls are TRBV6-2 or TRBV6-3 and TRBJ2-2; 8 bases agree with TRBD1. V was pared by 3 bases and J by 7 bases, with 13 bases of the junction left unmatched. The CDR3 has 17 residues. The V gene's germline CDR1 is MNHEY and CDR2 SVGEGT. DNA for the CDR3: TGTGCCAGCAGTTATTTGGTAGGACAGGGATTCGACGGGGAGCTGTTTTTT. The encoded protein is CASSYLVGQGFDGELFF.

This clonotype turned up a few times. The CDR3 nucleotides are TGTGCCAGCAGTTTAATGTATACTGAAGCTTTCTTT. Translated, it gives CASSLMYTEAFF. This chain joins TRBV28 and TRBJ1-1; D gene ambiguous. The germline gives CDR1 MDHEN, CDR2 SYDVKM. Deletions cut 2 bases from V and 5 bases from J, with 6 bases between. The CDR3 has 12 amino acids. The variable domain in full, completed from reference TRBV28 and TRBJ1-1, reads DVKVTQSSRYLVKRTGEKVFLECVQDMDHENMFWYRQDPGLGLRLIYFSYDVKMKEKGDIPEGYSVSREKKERFSLILESASTNQTSMYLCASSLMYTEAFFGQGTRLTVV.

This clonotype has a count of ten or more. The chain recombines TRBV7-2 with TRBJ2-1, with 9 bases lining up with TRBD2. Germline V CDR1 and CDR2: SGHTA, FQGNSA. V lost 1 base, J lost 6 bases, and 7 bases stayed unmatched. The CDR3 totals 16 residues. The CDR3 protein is CASSLGRLAVSNEQFF. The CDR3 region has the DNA TGTGCCAGCAGCTTAGGACGACTAGCGGTGAGCAATGAGCAGTTCTTC.

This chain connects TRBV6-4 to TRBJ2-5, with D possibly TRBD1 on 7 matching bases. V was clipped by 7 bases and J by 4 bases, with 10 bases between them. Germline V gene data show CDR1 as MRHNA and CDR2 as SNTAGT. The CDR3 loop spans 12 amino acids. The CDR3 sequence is CASKEGAETQYF. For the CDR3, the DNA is TGTGCCAGCAAGGAGGGGGCAGAGACCCAGTACTTC.

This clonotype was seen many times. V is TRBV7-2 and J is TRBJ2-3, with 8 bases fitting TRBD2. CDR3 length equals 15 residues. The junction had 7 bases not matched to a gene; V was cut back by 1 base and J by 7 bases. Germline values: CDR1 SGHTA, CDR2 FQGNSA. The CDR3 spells CASSLDRGGTNTQYF. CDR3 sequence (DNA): TGTGCCAGCAGCTTAGATCGGGGGGGCACTAATACGCAGTATTTT.

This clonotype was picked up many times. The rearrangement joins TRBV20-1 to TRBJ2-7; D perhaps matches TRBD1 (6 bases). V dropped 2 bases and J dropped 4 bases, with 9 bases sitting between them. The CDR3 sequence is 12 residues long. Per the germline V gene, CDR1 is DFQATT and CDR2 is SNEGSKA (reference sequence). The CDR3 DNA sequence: TGCAGTGCTAGATTGAGGGGGTACGAGCAGTACTTC. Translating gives CSARLRGYEQYF.

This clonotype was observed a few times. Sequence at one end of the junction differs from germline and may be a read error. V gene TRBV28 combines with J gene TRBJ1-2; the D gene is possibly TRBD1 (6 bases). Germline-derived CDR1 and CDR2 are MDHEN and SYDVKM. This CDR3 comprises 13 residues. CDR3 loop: CAILDPAWDTLFF. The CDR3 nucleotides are TGTGCCATCCTTGACCCCGCCTGGGACACACTCTTCTTC.

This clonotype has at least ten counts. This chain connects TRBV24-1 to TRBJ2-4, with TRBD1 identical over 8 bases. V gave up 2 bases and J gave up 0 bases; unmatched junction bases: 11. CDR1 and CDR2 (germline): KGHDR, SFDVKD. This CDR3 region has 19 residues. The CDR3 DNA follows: TGTGCCACCAGTGATTCGGCAGGGGGCCCCCAACTAGCCAAAAACATTCAGTACTTC. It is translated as CATSDSAGGPQLAKNIQYF.

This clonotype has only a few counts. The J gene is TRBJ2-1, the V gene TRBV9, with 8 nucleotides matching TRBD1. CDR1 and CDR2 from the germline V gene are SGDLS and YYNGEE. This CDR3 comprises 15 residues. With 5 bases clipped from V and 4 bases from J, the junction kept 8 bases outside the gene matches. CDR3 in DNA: TGTGCCAGCAGTCAGCCGGGACAGGCTTACAATGAGCAGTTCTTC. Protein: CASSQPGQAYNEQFF.

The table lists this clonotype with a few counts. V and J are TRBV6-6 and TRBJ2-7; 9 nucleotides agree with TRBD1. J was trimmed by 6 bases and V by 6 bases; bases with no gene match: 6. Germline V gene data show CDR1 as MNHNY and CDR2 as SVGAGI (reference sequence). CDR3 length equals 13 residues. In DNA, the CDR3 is TGTGCCAGCAGCTGGGACAGGGCAAGCGAGCAGTACTTC. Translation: CASSWDRASEQYF.

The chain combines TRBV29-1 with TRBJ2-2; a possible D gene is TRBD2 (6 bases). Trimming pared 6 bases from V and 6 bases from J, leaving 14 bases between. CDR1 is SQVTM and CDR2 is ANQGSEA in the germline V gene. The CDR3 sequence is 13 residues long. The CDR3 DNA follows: TGCAGCGTCGTTCAGCGCGGGGCCGGGGAGCTGTTTTTT. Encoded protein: CSVVQRGAGELFF.

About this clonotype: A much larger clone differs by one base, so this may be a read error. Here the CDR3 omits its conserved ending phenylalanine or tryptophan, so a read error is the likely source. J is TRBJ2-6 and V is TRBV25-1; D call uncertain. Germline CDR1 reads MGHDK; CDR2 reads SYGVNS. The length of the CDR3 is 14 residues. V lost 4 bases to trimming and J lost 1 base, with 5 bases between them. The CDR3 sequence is CASSGGSGANVLTV. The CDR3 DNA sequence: TGTGCCAGCAGTGGTGGTTCTGGGGCCAACGTCCTGACTGTC.

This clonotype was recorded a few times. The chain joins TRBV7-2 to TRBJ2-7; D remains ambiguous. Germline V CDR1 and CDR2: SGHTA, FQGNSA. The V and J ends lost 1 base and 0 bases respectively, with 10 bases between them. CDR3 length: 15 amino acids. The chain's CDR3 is CASSLVFASSYEQYF. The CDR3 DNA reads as TGTGCCAGCAGCTTAGTCTTCGCAAGCTCCTACGAGCAGTACTTC.

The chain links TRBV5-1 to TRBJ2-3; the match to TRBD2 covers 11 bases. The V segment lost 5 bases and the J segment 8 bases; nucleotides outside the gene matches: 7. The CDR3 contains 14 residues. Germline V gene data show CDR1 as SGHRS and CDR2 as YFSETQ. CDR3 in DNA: TGCGCCAGCAGAACCGGGACTAGCGGAGCTACGCAGTATTTT. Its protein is CASRTGTSGATQYF. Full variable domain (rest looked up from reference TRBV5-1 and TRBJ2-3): KAGVTQTPRYLIKTRGQQVTLSCSPISGHRSVSWYQQTPGQGLQFLFEYFSETQRNKGNFPGRFSGRQFSNSRSEMNVSTLELGDSALYLCASRTGTSGATQYFGPGTRLTVL.

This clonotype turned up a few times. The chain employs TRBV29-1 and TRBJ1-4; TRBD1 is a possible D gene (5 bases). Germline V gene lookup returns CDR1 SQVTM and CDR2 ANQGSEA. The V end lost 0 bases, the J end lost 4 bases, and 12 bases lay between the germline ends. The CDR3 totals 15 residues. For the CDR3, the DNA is TGCAGCGTTGAAGAAAGGGGACGGTTTAATGAAAAACTGTTTTTT. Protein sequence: CSVEERGRFNEKLFF.

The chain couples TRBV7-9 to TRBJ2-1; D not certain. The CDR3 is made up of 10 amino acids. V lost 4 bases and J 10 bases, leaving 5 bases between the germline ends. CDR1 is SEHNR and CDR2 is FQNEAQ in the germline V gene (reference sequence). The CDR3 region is CASSSEEQFF. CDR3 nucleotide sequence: TGTGCCAGCAGCTCAGAAGAGCAGTTCTTC.

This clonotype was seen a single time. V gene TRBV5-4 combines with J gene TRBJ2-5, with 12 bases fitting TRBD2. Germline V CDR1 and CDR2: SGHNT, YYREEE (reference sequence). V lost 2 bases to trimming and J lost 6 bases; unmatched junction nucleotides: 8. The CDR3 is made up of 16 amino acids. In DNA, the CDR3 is TGTGCCAGCAGCTTAGCGACTAGCGGGGGATCCAAGACCCAGTACTTC. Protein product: CASSLATSGGSKTQYF.

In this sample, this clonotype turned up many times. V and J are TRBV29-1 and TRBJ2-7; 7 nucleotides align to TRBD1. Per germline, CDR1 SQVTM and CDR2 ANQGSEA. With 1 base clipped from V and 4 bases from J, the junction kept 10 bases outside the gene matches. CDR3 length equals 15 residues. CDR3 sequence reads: CSVEGRSGGTYEQYF. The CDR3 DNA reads TGCAGCGTTGAAGGTCGGTCAGGGGGTACGTACGAGCAGTACTTC.

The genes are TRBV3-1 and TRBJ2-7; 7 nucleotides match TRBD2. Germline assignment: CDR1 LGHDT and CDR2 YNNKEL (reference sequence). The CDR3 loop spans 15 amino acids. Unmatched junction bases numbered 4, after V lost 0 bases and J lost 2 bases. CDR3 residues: CASSQDLAATYEQYF. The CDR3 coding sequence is TGTGCCAGCAGCCAAGATCTAGCGGCAACCTACGAGCAGTACTTC.

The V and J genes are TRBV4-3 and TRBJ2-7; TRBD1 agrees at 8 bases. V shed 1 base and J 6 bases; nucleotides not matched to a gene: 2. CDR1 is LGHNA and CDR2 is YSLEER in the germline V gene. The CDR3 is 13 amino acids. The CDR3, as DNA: TGCGCCAGCAGCCAAGGGGGACAGGCCGAGCAGTACTTC. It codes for CASSQGGQAEQYF.

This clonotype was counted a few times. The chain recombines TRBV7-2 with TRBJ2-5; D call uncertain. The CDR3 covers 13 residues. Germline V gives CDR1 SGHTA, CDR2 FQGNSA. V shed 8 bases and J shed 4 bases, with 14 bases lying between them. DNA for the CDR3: TGTGCCAGCTTAATGTTGAGTGGAGAGACCCAGTACTTC. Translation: CASLMLSGETQYF. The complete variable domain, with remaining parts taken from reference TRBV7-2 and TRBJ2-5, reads GAGVSQSPSNKVTEKGKDVELRCDPISGHTALYWYRQSLGQGLEFLIYFQGNSAPDKSGLPSDRFSAERTGGSVSTLTIQRTQQEDSAVYLCASLMLSGETQYFGPGTRLLVL.

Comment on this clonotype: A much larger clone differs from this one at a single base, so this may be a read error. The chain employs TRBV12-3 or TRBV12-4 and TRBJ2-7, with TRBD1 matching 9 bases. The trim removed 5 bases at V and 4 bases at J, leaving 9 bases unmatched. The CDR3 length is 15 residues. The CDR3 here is CASSGGTGTGYEQYF. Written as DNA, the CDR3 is TGTGCCAGCAGTGGGGGGACAGGGACCGGTTACGAGCAGTACTTC.

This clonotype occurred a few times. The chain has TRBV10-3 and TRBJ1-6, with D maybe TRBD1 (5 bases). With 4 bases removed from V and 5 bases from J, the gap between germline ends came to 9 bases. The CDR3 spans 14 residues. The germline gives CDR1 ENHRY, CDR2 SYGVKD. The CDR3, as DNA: TGTGCCATCAGTGGAACGGGGGATAATTCACCCCTCCACTTT. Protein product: CAISGTGDNSPLHF.

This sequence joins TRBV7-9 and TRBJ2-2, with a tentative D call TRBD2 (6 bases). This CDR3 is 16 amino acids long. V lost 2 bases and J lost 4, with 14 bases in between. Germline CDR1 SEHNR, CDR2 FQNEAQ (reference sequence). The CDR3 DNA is TGTGCCAGCAGCTTAACCCCTAGCGATTTCACCGGGGAGCTGTTTTTT. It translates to CASSLTPSDFTGELFF.

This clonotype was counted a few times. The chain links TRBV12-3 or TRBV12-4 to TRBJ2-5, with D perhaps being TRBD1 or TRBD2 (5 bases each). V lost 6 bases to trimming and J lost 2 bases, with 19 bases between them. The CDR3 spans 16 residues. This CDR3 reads CASRTMGTPGQETQYF. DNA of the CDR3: TGTGCCAGCAGGACGATGGGGACCCCCGGGCAAGAGACCCAGTACTTC.

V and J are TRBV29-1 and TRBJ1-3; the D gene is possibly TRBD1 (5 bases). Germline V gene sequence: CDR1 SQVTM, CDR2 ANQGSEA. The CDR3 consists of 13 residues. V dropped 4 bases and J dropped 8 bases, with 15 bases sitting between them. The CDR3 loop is CSVGTSRRDTIYF. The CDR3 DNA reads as TGCAGCGTTGGGACATCCCGGAGGGACACCATATATTTT.

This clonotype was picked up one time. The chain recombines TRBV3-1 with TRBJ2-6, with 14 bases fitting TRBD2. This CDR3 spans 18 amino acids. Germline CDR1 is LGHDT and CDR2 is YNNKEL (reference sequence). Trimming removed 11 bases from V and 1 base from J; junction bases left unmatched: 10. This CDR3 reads CASCQRLAGGSGANVLTF. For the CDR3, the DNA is TGTGCCTCCTGCCAAAGACTAGCGGGGGGGTCTGGGGCCAACGTCCTGACTTTC.